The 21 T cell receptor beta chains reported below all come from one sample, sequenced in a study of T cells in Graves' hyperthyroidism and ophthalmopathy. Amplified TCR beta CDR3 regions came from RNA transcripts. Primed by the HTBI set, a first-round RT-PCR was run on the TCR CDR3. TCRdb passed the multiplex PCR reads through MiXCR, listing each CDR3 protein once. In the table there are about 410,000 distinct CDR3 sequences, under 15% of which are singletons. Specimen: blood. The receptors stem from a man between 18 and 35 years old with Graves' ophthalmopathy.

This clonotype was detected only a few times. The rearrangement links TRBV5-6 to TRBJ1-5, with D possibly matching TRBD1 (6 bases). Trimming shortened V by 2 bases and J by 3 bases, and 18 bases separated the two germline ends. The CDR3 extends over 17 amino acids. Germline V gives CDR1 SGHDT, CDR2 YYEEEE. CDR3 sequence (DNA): TGTGCCAGCAGCTTTTGGGTGAACAGGGAAGACAATCAGCCCCAGCATTTT. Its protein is CASSFWVNREDNQPQHF.

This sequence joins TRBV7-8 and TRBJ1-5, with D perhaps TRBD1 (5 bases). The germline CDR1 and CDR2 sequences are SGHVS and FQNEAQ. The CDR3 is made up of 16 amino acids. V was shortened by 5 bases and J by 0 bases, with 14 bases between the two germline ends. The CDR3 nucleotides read TGTGCCAGCAGCCCAAGAGACAGTTATAGCAATCAGCCCCAGCATTTT. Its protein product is CASSPRDSYSNQPQHF.

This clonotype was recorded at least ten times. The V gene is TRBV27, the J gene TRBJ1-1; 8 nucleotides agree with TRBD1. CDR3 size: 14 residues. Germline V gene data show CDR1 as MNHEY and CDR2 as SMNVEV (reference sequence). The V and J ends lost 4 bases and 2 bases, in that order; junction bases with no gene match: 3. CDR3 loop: CASSYRGANTEAFF. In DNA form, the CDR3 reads TGTGCCAGCAGTTACAGGGGGGCTAACACTGAAGCTTTCTTT.

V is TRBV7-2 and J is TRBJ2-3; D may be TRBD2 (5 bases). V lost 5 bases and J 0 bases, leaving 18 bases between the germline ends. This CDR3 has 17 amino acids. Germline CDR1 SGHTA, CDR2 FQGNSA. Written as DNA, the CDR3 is TGTGCCAGCAGCCCTCAAAATGCGGGTACAAGCACAGATACGCAGTATTTT. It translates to CASSPQNAGTSTDTQYF.

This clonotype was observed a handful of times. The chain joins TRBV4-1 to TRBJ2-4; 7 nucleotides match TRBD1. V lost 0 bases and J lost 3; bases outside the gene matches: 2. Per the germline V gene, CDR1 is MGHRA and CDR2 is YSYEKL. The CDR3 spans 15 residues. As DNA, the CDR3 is TGCGCCAGCAGCCAAGATCGGGACAGCAAAAACATTCAGTACTTC. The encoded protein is CASSQDRDSKNIQYF.

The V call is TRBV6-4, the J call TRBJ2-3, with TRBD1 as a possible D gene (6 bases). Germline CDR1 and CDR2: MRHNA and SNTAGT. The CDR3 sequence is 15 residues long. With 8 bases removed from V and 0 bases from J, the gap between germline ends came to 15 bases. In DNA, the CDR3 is TGTGCCAGCGCCAACGGGACATATAGCACAGATACGCAGTATTTT. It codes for CASANGTYSTDTQYF.

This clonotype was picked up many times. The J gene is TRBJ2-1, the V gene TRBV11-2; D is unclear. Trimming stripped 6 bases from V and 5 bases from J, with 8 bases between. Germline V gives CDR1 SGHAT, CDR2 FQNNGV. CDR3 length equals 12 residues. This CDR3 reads CASSVRDNEQFF. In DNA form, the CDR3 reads TGTGCCAGCAGTGTCAGAGACAATGAGCAGTTCTTC.

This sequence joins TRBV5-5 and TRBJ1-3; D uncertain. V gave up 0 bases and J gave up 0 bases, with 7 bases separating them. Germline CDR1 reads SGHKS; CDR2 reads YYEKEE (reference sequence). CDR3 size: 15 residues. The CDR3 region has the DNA TGTGCCAGCAGCTTGGTTGGGGACTCTGGAAACACCATATATTTT. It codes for CASSLVGDSGNTIYF.

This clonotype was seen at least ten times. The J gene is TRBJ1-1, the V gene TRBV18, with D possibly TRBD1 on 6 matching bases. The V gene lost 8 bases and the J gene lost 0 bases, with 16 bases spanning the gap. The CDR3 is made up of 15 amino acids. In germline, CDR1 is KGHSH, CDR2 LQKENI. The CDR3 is CASGRTAFMNTEAFF. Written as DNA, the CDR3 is TGTGCCAGCGGGCGGACAGCGTTTATGAACACTGAAGCTTTCTTT.

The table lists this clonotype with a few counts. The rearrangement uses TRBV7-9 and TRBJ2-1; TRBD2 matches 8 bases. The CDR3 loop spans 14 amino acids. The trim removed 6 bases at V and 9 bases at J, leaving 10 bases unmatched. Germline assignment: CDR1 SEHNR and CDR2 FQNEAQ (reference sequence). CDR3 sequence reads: CASSSSGSWREQFF. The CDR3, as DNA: TGTGCCAGCAGTTCAAGCGGGAGCTGGCGTGAGCAGTTCTTC.

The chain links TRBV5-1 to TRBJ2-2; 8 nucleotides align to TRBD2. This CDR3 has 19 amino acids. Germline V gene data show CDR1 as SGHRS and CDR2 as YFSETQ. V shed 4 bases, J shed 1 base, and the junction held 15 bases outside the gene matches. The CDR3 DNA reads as TGCGCCAGCAGCCCCCGGACGGGGGGCGGGGGGCTGAACACCGGGGAGCTGTTTTTT. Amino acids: CASSPRTGGGGLNTGELFF.

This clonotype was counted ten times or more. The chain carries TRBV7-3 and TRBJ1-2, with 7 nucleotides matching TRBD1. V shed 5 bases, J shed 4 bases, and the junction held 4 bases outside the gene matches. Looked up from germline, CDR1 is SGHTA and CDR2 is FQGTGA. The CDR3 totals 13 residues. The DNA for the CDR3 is TGTGCCAGCAGCACGGGACAGCTCTATGGCTACACCTTC. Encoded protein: CASSTGQLYGYTF.

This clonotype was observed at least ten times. The CDR3 region is CASSQVAGAFTDTQYF. For the CDR3, the DNA is TGCGCCAGCAGCCAGGTAGCGGGGGCTTTCACAGATACGCAGTATTTT. The rearrangement joins TRBV4-1 to TRBJ2-3, with TRBD2 identical over 9 bases. Germline V CDR1 and CDR2: MGHRA, YSYEKL. Trimming took 3 bases from V and 2 from J; bases not matched to a gene: 6. The CDR3 is made up of 16 amino acids.

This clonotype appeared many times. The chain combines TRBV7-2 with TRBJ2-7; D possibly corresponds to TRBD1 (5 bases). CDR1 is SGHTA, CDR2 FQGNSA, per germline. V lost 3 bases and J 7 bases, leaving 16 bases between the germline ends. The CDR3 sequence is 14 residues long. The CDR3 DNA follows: TGTGCCAGCAGCTTGGGTCAGGGCGATGGGGAGCAGTACTTC. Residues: CASSLGQGDGEQYF.

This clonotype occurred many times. CDR3 nucleotides: TGTGCCAGCAGTAGACATACGATCGGGGAGCTGTTTTTT. Protein: CASSRHTIGELFF. J is TRBJ2-2 and V is TRBV28; D remains unclear. The V gene's germline CDR1 is MDHEN and CDR2 SYDVKM. The V gene lost 5 bases and the J gene lost 7 bases, with 11 bases spanning the gap. The length of the CDR3 is 13 residues.

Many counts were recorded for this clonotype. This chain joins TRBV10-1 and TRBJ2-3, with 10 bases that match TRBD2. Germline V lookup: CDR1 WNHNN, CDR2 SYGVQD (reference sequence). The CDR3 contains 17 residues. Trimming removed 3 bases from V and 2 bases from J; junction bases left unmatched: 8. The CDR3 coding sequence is TGCGCCAGCAGTGAAGGATCACTAGCGGGGACCACAGATACGCAGTATTTT. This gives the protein CASSEGSLAGTTDTQYF.

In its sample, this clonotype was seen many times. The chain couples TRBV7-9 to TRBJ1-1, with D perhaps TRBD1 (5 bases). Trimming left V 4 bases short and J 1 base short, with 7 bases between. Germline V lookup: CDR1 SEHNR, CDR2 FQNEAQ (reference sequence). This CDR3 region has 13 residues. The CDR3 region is CASSSQENTEAFF. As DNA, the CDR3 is TGTGCCAGCAGCTCACAGGAGAACACTGAAGCTTTCTTT.

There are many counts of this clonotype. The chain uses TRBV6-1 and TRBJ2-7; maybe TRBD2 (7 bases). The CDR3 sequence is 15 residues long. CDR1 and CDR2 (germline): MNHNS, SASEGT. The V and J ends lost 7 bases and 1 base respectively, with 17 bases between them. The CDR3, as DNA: TGTGCCAGCAAGGGAGGCGGGGGCAATTCCTACGAGCAGTACTTC. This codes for CASKGGGGNSYEQYF.

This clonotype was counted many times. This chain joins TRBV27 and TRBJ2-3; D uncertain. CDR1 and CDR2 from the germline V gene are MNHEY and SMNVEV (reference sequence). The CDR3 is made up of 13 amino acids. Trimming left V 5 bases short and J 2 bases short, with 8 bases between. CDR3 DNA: TGTGCCAGCAGTCTCCTCCACACAGATACGCAGTATTTT. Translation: CASSLLHTDTQYF.

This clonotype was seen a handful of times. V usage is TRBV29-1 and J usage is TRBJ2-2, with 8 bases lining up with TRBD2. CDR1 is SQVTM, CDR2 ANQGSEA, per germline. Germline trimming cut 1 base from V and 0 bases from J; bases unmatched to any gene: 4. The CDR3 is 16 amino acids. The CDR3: CSVEGGGGPNTGELFF. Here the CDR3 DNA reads TGCAGCGTTGAAGGTGGCGGGGGGCCGAACACCGGGGAGCTGTTTTTT.

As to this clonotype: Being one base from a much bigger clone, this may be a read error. CDR3 sequence: CASSEGDFAYERYF. For the CDR3, the DNA is TGTGCCAGCAGCGAGGGGGACTTTGCCTACGAGCGGTACTTC. This sequence joins TRBV11-1 and TRBJ2-7; D could derive from TRBD1 or TRBD2 (6 bases each). CDR1 and CDR2 (germline): SGHAT, FQDESV (reference sequence). CDR3 length equals 14 residues.